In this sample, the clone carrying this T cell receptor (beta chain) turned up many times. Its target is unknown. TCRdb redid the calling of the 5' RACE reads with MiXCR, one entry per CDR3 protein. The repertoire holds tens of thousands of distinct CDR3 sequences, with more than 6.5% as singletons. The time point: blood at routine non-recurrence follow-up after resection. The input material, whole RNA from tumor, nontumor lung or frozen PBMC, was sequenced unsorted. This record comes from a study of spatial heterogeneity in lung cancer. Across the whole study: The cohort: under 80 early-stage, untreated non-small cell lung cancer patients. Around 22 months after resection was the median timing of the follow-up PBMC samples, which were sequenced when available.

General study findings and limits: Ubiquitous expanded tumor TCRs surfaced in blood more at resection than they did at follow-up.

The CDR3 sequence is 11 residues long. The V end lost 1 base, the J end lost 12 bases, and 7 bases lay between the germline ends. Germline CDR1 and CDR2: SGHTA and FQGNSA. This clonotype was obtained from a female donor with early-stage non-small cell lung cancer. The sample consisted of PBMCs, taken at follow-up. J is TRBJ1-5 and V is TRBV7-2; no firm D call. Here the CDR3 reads CASSLGAVQHF. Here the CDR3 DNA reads TGTGCCAGCAGCTTAGGGGCGGTCCAGCATTTT.